The table lists the clone carrying this TCR beta chain with a few counts. Its antigen remains unidentified. Germline CDR1 reads ENHRY; CDR2 reads SYGVKD. The CDR3 is 14 residues long. Trimming at V came to 5 bases and at J to 11 bases, leaving 11 bases not matched to a gene. The PCR had 60 Vbeta and 13 Jbeta primers. Measured with immunoSEQ multiplex PCR; TCRdb has only the in-frame clones, and not every one. The sample has around 94,000 clones, approximately 78% seen once. This sample was taken from a study of cytomegalovirus exposure and HLA in healthy donors. Study details: In an early release, HLA-typed donors contributed approximately 80 million unique TCR sequences. General study results and limits: Reportedly, cytomegalovirus status was diagnosed with high sensitivity and specificity. V- and J-gene trimming of TCR beta was linked (in a later analysis) to a missense DCLRE1C variant.

Sequencing input: PBMCs. The V gene is TRBV10-3, the J gene TRBJ2-4, with TRBD1 identical over 8 bases. The TCR was taken from a male donor in good health and CMV-seropositive. The CDR3 sequence: CAISPSQGANLQYF. The CDR3, as DNA: TGTGCCATCAGTCCTAGTCAGGGGGCTAATCTTCAGTACTTC.